This T cell receptor (beta chain) derives from a study of T cells in Graves' hyperthyroidism and ophthalmopathy. J lost 0 bases, V lost 1 base, and 8 bases had no gene match. The CDR3 loop spans 18 amino acids. The germline gives CDR1 MGHRA, CDR2 YSYEKL. General study points: From stable hyperthyroidism, ophthalmopathy was set apart by a 13 V-J model. Most expanded thyroid clonotypes above 0.001 also appeared in blood.

Over 8 ml fresh peripheral blood yielded the PBMCs. As regards this clonotype: The antigen remains unidentified.

Amplified regions were TCR beta CDR3 sequences from RNA transcripts. TCR CDR3 underwent first-round RT-PCR with the HTBI primer set. From the multiplex PCR reads, TCRdb called clonotypes with MiXCR, one entry per CDR3 protein. The sample includes hundreds of thousands of distinct CDR3 sequences, around a third of them seen just once. The sequence was obtained from a woman aged 40 to 55 with Graves' hyperthyroidism. The V call is TRBV4-1, the J call TRBJ2-5, with 10 bases identical to TRBD2. The sample taken for sequencing was blood. CDR3 in DNA: TGCGCCAGCAGCCAAGCTAGCGGGAGTCCTGGGTACCAAGAGACCCAGTACTTC. Translating gives CASSQASGSPGYQETQYF.